This T cell receptor beta chain appears in the sequencing data of a study of blood T cell repertoires in COVID-19. Study-wide context: The United States, Italy and Spain supplied acute and convalescent COVID-19 samples. T cells, B-cell-depleted T cells, or PBMCs supplied cDNA or gDNA.

Original processing notes: Amplifying reference gene primers gave estimates of nucleated cell counts. The repertoire was sequenced with immunoSEQ multiplex PCR; TCRdb's copy has only in-frame clones and lacks some. V and J calls plus clone size are reproduced from that table; the DNA served to infer D and trimming. Among around 150,000 clones, about 79% were seen once, and the ten largest hold approximately 5%. The CDR3 runs 15 residues. Germline lookup yields CDR1 MNHNS and CDR2 SASEGT. Trimming took 3 bases from V and 3 from J; bases not matched to a gene: 7. This clone was observed a handful of times.

This sequence was found in a woman older than 75 with active or convalescent COVID-19. J is TRBJ2-7 and V is TRBV6-1; 8 positions agree with TRBD2. The sequencing input was peripheral blood. The DNA for the CDR3 is TGTGCCAGCAGTGATGCAAGCGGGGGACGCTACGAGCAGTACTTC. Translation: CASSDASGGRYEQYF.